The T cell receptor (beta chain) described here comes from a study of blood T cell repertoires in COVID-19. The CDR3 is 13 amino acids. The V end lost 5 bases, the J end lost 5 bases, and 12 bases lay between the germline ends. The germline V gene encodes CDR1 SSHAT and CDR2 FNYEAQ (reference sequence). Seattle-derived patients entered the study during active infection and were followed longitudinally. The protocol was immunoSEQ multiplex PCR, while the TCRdb copy is restricted to in-frame clones and leaves out a portion. The sample contains 330,000 or so clones, approximately 88% of which appear only once.

The rearrangement links TRBV7-7 to TRBJ2-5, with D maybe TRBD1 (6 bases). The sample consisted of peripheral blood. This sequence originates from a man aged 30 to 39 with COVID-19, enrolled during active disease. Written as DNA, the CDR3 is TGTGCCAGCAGCCCTACAACAGGGGAGACCCAGTACTTC. It specifies CASSPTTGETQYF. The full variable domain, with the rest looked up from reference TRBV7-7 and TRBJ2-5, is GAGVSQSPRYKVTKRGQDVTLRCDPISSHATLYWYQQALGQGPEFLTYFNYEAQPDKSGLPSDRFSAERPEGSISTLTIQRTEQRDSAMYRCASSPTTGETQYFGPGTRLLVL.